This is a list of T cell receptor beta chains from one sample in a study of blood T cell repertoires in COVID-19. The data were produced by immunoSEQ multiplex PCR, yet TCRdb's version contains in-frame clones alone and is incomplete. Among 150,000 or so clones listed, 80% to 90% were seen once. Material for sequencing was peripheral blood. The source is a woman aged 45 to 65 with acute or convalescent COVID-19. The conserved cysteine and the conserved F or W are not part of the CDR3 here.

j_call v_call cdr3_aa
TRBJ2-5 TRBV18 ASSRLFKETQY
TRBJ1-1 TRBV6-5 ASRLDRAWEAF
TRBJ2-1 TRBV27 ASSFRGAAYNEQF
TRBJ2-3 TRBV15 ATSRDGLAQTSTDTQY
TRBJ2-1 TRBV10-3 AISEGTSGGLEQF
TRBJ2-1 TRBV18 ASSPFGTSGYYNEQF
TRBJ2-7 TRBV7-9 ASSSTGGGAGKG
TRBJ1-1 TRBV9 ASSATPMNTEAF
TRBJ2-7 TRBV11-2 ASSFDGQSWAGYEQY
TRBJ1-2 TRBV11-1 ASSPTGDYGYT
TRBJ2-7 TRBV5-4 ASSLGHQAGYEQY
TRBJ2-7 TRBV28 ASSLTPRTGKIEQY
TRBJ1-6 TRBV6-6 ASTVKQGSPLH
TRBJ2-7 TRBV6-6 ASRRPQTGWSYEQY
TRBJ2-7 TRBV4-3 ASSQDVRQGFFYEQY
TRBJ1-2 TRBV3-1/TRBV3-2 ASSQEVREDGYT
TRBJ2-1 TRBV2 ASSEASDEQF